This entry lists 13 T cell receptor beta chains sequenced from one sample in a study of CD8+CD57+ T cells in acquired aplastic anemia. For CDR3 and TCR beta VDJ profiling, genomic DNA was the template used. One entry per CDR3 protein results from TCRdb running MiXCR on the reads. The sample records about 170,000 distinct CDR3 sequences, 63% being singletons. Material for sequencing was sorted CD4+, CD8+, or CD8+CD57+ T cells (not recorded which) from PBMCs. Every receptor here comes from a human donor in good health.

This chain uses TRBV29-1 with TRBJ2-6; 15 bases map to TRBD2. Judging by the DNA end, TRBJ2-7 fits better; the J call may be wrong. This CDR3 spans 18 amino acids. CDR1 is SQVTM, CDR2 ANQGSEA, per germline. CDR3 sequence: CSVGPGTGGTSGRKEQYF. The CDR3 nucleotides are TGCAGCGTCGGCCCCGGGACAGGTGGGACTAGCGGGAGGAAAGAGCAGTACTTC.

The rearrangement links TRBV7-9 to TRBJ2-7, with a weak D call TRBD1 (6 bases). The V end was cut by 2 bases, the J end by 0 bases, with 11 bases between. The CDR3 extends over 15 amino acids. Germline V gene sequence: CDR1 SEHNR, CDR2 FQNEAQ (reference sequence). The CDR3 loop reads CASSLSRGSSYEQYF. The CDR3 nucleotides are TGTGCCAGCAGCTTATCCAGGGGCAGCTCCTACGAGCAGTACTTC.

The chain is built from TRBV2 and TRBJ2-3; 12 nucleotides agree with TRBD2. Trimming took 10 bases from V and 1 from J; bases not matched to a gene: 6. The CDR3 is made up of 15 amino acids. In germline, CDR1 is SNHLY, CDR2 FYNNEI. The CDR3 protein is CATKTSGGRTDTQYF. CDR3 bases: TGTGCCACCAAGACTAGCGGGGGTCGCACAGATACGCAGTATTTT.

This clonotype was recorded at least ten times. The chain has TRBV6-1 and TRBJ2-7; no clear D. The V end lost 4 bases, the J end lost 0 bases, and 7 bases lay between the germline ends. The CDR3 totals 13 residues. In germline, CDR1 is MNHNS, CDR2 SASEGT. Here the CDR3 reads CASSAAVSYEQYF. Here the CDR3 DNA reads TGTGCCAGCAGTGCGGCGGTCTCCTACGAGCAGTACTTC.

The chain recombines TRBV15 with TRBJ2-7; maybe TRBD2 (5 bases). Per germline, CDR1 LNHNV and CDR2 YYDKDF (reference sequence). The CDR3 contains 14 residues. The ends were cut back, 0 bases at V and 6 bases at J, with 12 bases in the middle. The CDR3 region is CATSRDRAALEQYF. DNA for the CDR3: TGTGCCACCAGCAGAGATCGAGCGGCTCTCGAGCAGTACTTC.

V usage is TRBV19 and J usage is TRBJ2-1, with a weak D call TRBD2 (6 bases). Germline CDR1 is LNHDA and CDR2 is SQIVND (reference sequence). The ends were cut back, 6 bases at V and 6 bases at J, with 15 bases in the middle. The CDR3 sequence is 14 residues long. CDR3 sequence: CASSGKVGGNEQFF. In nucleotides, the CDR3 is TGTGCCAGTAGCGGGAAGGTCGGGGGCAATGAGCAGTTCTTC.

A note on this clonotype: An end of the junction differs from the germline gene, which may be a read error. The J gene is TRBJ1-1, the V gene TRBV7-9, with D possibly being TRBD1 (5 bases). Germline values: CDR1 SEHNR, CDR2 FQNEAQ (reference sequence). The CDR3 has 13 residues. As DNA, the CDR3 is TGTGCCAGCAGGAACTTCCGGGGGGAGGGAGCTTGCTTT. Encoded protein: CASRNFRGEGACF.

This clonotype showed up many times. This chain uses TRBV6-6 with TRBJ1-3; D gene uncertain. The V gene lost 7 bases and the J gene lost 4 bases, with 8 bases spanning the gap. The length of the CDR3 is 12 residues. Germline V gives CDR1 MNHNY, CDR2 SVGAGI (reference sequence). The CDR3 loop is CASTMSGNTIYF. The CDR3 DNA follows: TGTGCCAGCACGATGTCCGGAAACACCATATATTTT.

This clonotype was observed many times. The chain couples TRBV11-3 to TRBJ2-1; D ambiguous. V lost 2 bases and J lost 5, with 13 bases in between. From germline, CDR1 is SGHNT and CDR2 YENEEA. CDR3 size: 15 residues. In nucleotides, the CDR3 is TGTGCCAGCAGCTTAAGGTTGGGTGCCGACAATGAGCAGTTCTTC. Amino acid sequence: CASSLRLGADNEQFF.

A few counts support this clonotype. V is TRBV6-2 or TRBV6-3 and J is TRBJ2-3; D possibly corresponds to TRBD2 (5 bases). V was cut by 0 bases and J by 2 bases, with 12 bases left in between. This CDR3 has 16 amino acids. From germline, CDR1 is MNHEY and CDR2 SVGEGT. The CDR3 protein is CASSYSGGSDTDTQYF. The CDR3 coding sequence is TGTGCCAGCAGTTACTCGGGCGGGTCCGACACAGATACGCAGTATTTT.

CDR3 region: CASSVSGATVNEQFF. The CDR3 nucleotides read TGTGCCAGCAGCGTTAGCGGGGCTACTGTCAATGAGCAGTTCTTC. V and J are TRBV9 and TRBJ2-1, with 8 bases fitting TRBD2. Germline values: CDR1 SGDLS, CDR2 YYNGEE. The CDR3 runs to 15 residues. With 2 bases clipped from V and 6 bases from J, the junction kept 7 bases outside the gene matches.

Worth noting for this clonotype: A read error may account for a junction end that differs from germline. The chain is built from TRBV25-1 and TRBJ1-5, with D perhaps matching TRBD1 (5 bases). From germline, CDR1 is MGHDK and CDR2 SYGVNS. The CDR3 is 17 residues long. The DNA of the CDR3 is TGTGCCAGTAGTGGATATACAGGAGCATATAGCAATCAGCCCCAGCATTTT. Protein product: CASSGYTGAYSNQPQHF.

The chain links TRBV2 to TRBJ1-5; D call uncertain. Germline CDR1 SNHLY, CDR2 FYNNEI. The CDR3 is 13 residues long. With 8 bases removed from V and 4 bases from J, the gap between germline ends came to 12 bases. The CDR3 reads CASGFWENQPQHF. The CDR3, as DNA: TGTGCCAGCGGGTTTTGGGAAAATCAGCCCCAGCATTTT.